Listed below are T cell receptor beta chains from one sample, sequenced in a study of T-cell reconstitution after alpha-beta-depleted transplantation in children. TCRdb redid the calling of the PCR reads with MiXCR, one entry per CDR3 protein. The sample lists over 150,000 distinct CDR3 sequences; 6.3% were seen once. Material: PBMCs, obtained before TCRalphabeta/CD19-depleted stem cell transplant. The receptors derive from a girl under three years old with combined immunodeficiency, due to receive a stem cell transplant. Each CDR3 is given with its conserved first and last residue. D genes are given only for firm matches. Clone size is stated in some rows and not others, as once, few, many or a class when expanded.

d_call,j_call,v_call,clone_size,cdr3_nt,cdr3_aa
.,TRBJ2-3,TRBV12-3/TRBV12-4,many,TGTGCCAGCAGTTTAGGGTTCCCAGATACGCAGTATTTT,CASSLGFPDTQYF
.,TRBJ1-2,TRBV27,.,TGTGCCAGCAGTTTAGAGGGGGTCTCCCCCTATGGCTACACCTTC,CASSLEGVSPYGYTF
.,TRBJ2-3,TRBV7-9,many,TGTGCCAGCAGCTCTCAGACAGCCATCTTCACAGATACGCAGTATTTT,CASSSQTAIFTDTQYF
.,TRBJ2-7,TRBV28,many,TGTGCCAGCAGTTCGAGACTCAGGACCTACGAGCAGTACTTC,CASSSRLRTYEQYF
.,TRBJ2-3,TRBV2,many,TGTGCCAGCAGTATTAGCGGTTCGGATCGCACAGATACGCAGTATTTT,CASSISGSDRTDTQYF
.,TRBJ2-1,TRBV5-1,many,TGCGCCAGCAGCTTTTTGGGCCTAAGGGGGGGGAAGGGCAATGAGCAGTTCTTC,CASSFLGLRGGKGNEQFF
.,TRBJ2-1,TRBV10-3,many,TGTGCCATCAGATCGTACAATGAGCAGTTCTTC,CAIRSYNEQFF
TRBD1,TRBJ2-7,TRBV6-5,few,TGTGCCAGCAGTTACGGGACAGGGGGCGCGGGAGCACCCTACGAGCAGTACTTC,CASSYGTGGAGAPYEQYF
.,TRBJ2-3,TRBV27,many,TGTGCCAGCAGTCCCTCCGCGGATACGCAGTATTTT,CASSPSADTQYF
TRBD1,TRBJ1-2,TRBV6-5,few,TGTGCCAGCAGCTACGGGACAGGGAACTATGGCTACACCTTC,CASSYGTGNYGYTF
.,TRBJ1-5,TRBV20-1,few,TGCAGTGCTAGAGATCAGGCAGCTTATAGCAATCAGCCCCAGCATTTT,CSARDQAAYSNQPQHF
TRBD2,TRBJ2-7,TRBV28,many,TGTGCCAGCAGTTTCCTAGGACTAGCGGGGTCGGGGGAGCAGTACTTC,CASSFLGLAGSGEQYF
.,TRBJ2-3,TRBV29-1,many,TGCACCATGGGCCGAGGAGATACGCAGTATTTT,CTMGRGDTQYF
.,TRBJ2-3,TRBV7-8,many,TGTGCCAGCAGCTTCCCCATCAGGGAACTGATTAGCACAGATACGCAGTATTTT,CASSFPIRELISTDTQYF
TRBD2,TRBJ2-1,TRBV7-9,many,TGTGCCAGCAGCTCAGCACTAGCGGGAAATGAGCAGTTCTTC,CASSSALAGNEQFF
.,TRBJ2-7,TRBV28,many,TGTGCCAGCAGTTTAATAAACGAGCAGTACTTC,CASSLINEQYF
.,TRBJ2-3,TRBV20-1,many,TGCAGTGCTACTATTTTTTGGGGAGACACAGATACGCAGTATTTT,CSATIFWGDTDTQYF
.,TRBJ1-5,TRBV5-1,many,TGCGCCAGCAGCCTGACCGGTCCCGGCCAGCCCCAGCATTTT,CASSLTGPGQPQHF
.,TRBJ1-1,TRBV20-1,many,TGCAGTGCTAGAGCCAGGGGGAACACTGAAGCTTTCTTT,CSARARGNTEAFF
.,TRBJ2-6,TRBV2,many,TGTGCCAGCAGTGTTCAAGAGATCACTGGGGCCAACGTCCTGACTTTC,CASSVQEITGANVLTF
TRBD2,TRBJ2-7,TRBV20-1,many,TGCAGTGTAGAGACTAGCGGGAGTTACGAGCAGTACTTC,CSVETSGSYEQYF
TRBD1,TRBJ1-2,TRBV4-3,many,TGCGCCAGCACTAAAGATGGGACAGGGAACTATGGCTACACCTTC,CASTKDGTGNYGYTF
.,TRBJ2-1,TRBV5-1,many,TGCGCCAGCAGCCCGGATAGTATCTCTGAGCAGTTCTTC,CASSPDSISEQFF